The 21 T cell receptor beta chains listed next were all sequenced from one sample in a study of vaccination and CD4 T cells after COVID-19. Antigen specificity for these receptors is unknown. The Oncomine TCR Beta short-read assay was applied to DNA of cultured CD4+ T cells. TCRdb re-called the PCR reads with MiXCR, one entry per CDR3 protein. This repertoire shows approximately 14,000 distinct CDR3 sequences, roughly 62% found once; its top ten account for about 7.8%. As to treatment: roughly 10-day PBMC culture with coronavirus spike peptide pools or control peptides (ViraFEST assay). The sequencing sample was made of CD4+ T cells from blood, cultured in vitro. The receptors come from a human donor who had recovered from COVID-19.

CDR3 amino acids: CASMGGNTEAFF. DNA for the CDR3: TGCGCCAGCATGGGCGGGAACACTGAAGCTTTCTTT. J is TRBJ1-1 and V is TRBV10-2; D gene ambiguous. The CDR3 covers 12 residues. The V end was cut by 7 bases, the J end by 1 base, with 7 bases between. CDR1 is WSHSY and CDR2 is SAAADI in the germline V gene.

This sequence joins TRBV19 and TRBJ1-5; D is uncertain. This CDR3 is 12 amino acids long. Germline assignment: CDR1 LNHDA and CDR2 SQIVND (reference sequence). Trimming shortened V by 3 bases and J by 9 bases, and 9 bases separated the two germline ends. The CDR3 loop is CASSIPGGPQHF. CDR3 in DNA: TGTGCCAGTAGTATCCCCGGTGGGCCCCAGCATTTT.

The V call is TRBV28, the J call TRBJ1-5; D unclear. Germline CDR1 is MDHEN and CDR2 is SYDVKM. The CDR3 is 16 residues long. V was trimmed by 4 bases and J by 0 bases, leaving 13 bases between them. CDR3 amino acids: CASSSPTVDSNQPQHF. CDR3 nucleotides: TGTGCCAGCAGTTCCCCGACGGTCGATAGCAATCAGCCCCAGCATTTT.

This clonotype turned up a few times. The chain employs TRBV27 and TRBJ1-1; D gene uncertain. Germline values: CDR1 MNHEY, CDR2 SMNVEV (reference sequence). The CDR3 covers 14 residues. Trimming removed 5 bases from V and 4 bases from J, with 14 bases in between. CDR3 amino acids: CASSRHETPTEAFF. The DNA for the CDR3 is TGTGCCAGCAGTCGACACGAGACCCCCACTGAAGCTTTCTTT.

The chain recombines TRBV20-1 with TRBJ2-3; D uncertain. This CDR3 region has 12 residues. The germline V gene encodes CDR1 DFQATT and CDR2 SNEGSKA (reference sequence). Trimming removed 7 bases at V and 0 bases at J, with 8 bases between. The CDR3 sequence is CSVPDSTDTQYF. CDR3 DNA: TGCAGTGTTCCCGATAGCACAGATACGCAGTATTTT.

This clonotype was seen just once. This chain connects TRBV4-2 to TRBJ1-6; 9 nucleotides match TRBD1. V trimming: 2 bases; J trimming: 8 bases; junction bases outside the gene matches: 1. CDR3 size: 14 residues. Germline V gene data show CDR1 as LGHNA and CDR2 as YNFKEQ. The chain's CDR3 is CASSQRDRDSPLHF. CDR3 nucleotide sequence: TGTGCCAGCAGCCAACGGGACAGGGATTCACCCCTCCACTTT.

The chain uses TRBV12-3 or TRBV12-4 and TRBJ1-6; 8 bases are a match to TRBD1. There are 14 residues in the CDR3. The J segment lost 5 bases and the V segment lost 8 bases, leaving 5 bases of the junction unmatched. DNA of the CDR3: TGTGCCAGCCGGACAGGGACGAATAATTCACCCCTCCACTTT. It is translated as CASRTGTNNSPLHF.

In the case of this clonotype: A read error may account for a junction end that differs from germline. Written as DNA, the CDR3 is TGCAGTGCCAGAGGGGGCCCGAACACTGAAGCTTTCTTT. Protein: CSARGGPNTEAFF. The chain is built from TRBV20-1 and TRBJ1-1, with TRBD1 matching over 7 bases. The CDR3 runs to 13 residues. The germline gives CDR1 DFQATT, CDR2 SNEGSKA (reference sequence).

This sequence joins TRBV14 and TRBJ1-1; D unresolved. Germline V gene sequence: CDR1 SGHDN, CDR2 FVKESK. This CDR3 has 15 residues. The ends were cut back, 4 bases at V and 4 bases at J, with 16 bases in the middle. Here the CDR3 reads CASSLVPGGSTEAFF. Written as DNA, the CDR3 is TGTGCCAGCAGCCTCGTCCCGGGTGGGAGCACTGAAGCTTTCTTT.

This chain links TRBV20-1 with TRBJ1-6; maybe TRBD1 (5 bases). The CDR3 runs 16 residues. V was shortened by 0 bases and J by 7 bases, with 16 bases between the two germline ends. Germline CDR1 and CDR2: DFQATT and SNEGSKA (reference sequence). The CDR3 sequence: CSARDPREGRNSPLHF. In DNA form, the CDR3 reads TGCAGTGCTAGAGATCCTCGCGAGGGGCGGAATTCACCCCTCCACTTT.

V is TRBV11-3 and J is TRBJ2-7, with TRBD2 as a possible D gene (6 bases). The CDR3 is 12 amino acids. Germline loops: CDR1 SGHNT, CDR2 YENEEA. V was trimmed by 5 bases and J by 5 bases, leaving 10 bases between them. The CDR3 spells CASSPGVHEQYF. The CDR3 coding sequence is TGTGCCAGCAGCCCGGGGGTCCACGAGCAGTACTTC.

This CDR3 reads CSTGGGSGNTIYF. The CDR3 DNA reads as TGCAGTACGGGGGGGGGCTCTGGAAACACCATATATTTT. This sequence joins TRBV20-1 and TRBJ1-3; D might be TRBD1 (5 bases). In germline, CDR1 is DFQATT, CDR2 SNEGSKA (reference sequence). Trimming stripped 8 bases from V and 0 bases from J, with 11 bases between. The CDR3 sequence is 13 residues long.

The CDR3 is CASRPGTGRQPQHF. CDR3 nucleotides: TGTGCCAGCAGGCCTGGGACAGGGCGACAGCCCCAGCATTTT. V and J are TRBV6-1 and TRBJ1-5, with TRBD1 identical over 9 bases. Germline CDR1 is MNHNS and CDR2 is SASEGT. The CDR3 is 14 amino acids. Germline trimming cut 6 bases from V and 7 bases from J; bases unmatched to any gene: 7.

This clonotype was found a few times. This chain joins TRBV7-3 and TRBJ2-2, with D tentatively TRBD1 (5 bases). CDR3 length equals 13 residues. Trimming took 1 base from V and 7 from J, leaving 7 bases between them. From germline, CDR1 is SGHTA and CDR2 FQGTGA. CDR3 DNA: TGTGCCAGCAGCTTAAGACAGAGCGGGGAGCTGTTTTTT. It codes for CASSLRQSGELFF.

V gene TRBV6-2 or TRBV6-3 combines with J gene TRBJ1-2; TRBD1 matches 10 bases. Trimming cost V 6 bases and J 8 bases; bases outside gene matches: 9. Per the germline V gene, CDR1 is MNHEY and CDR2 is SVGEGT. The CDR3 covers 14 residues. The CDR3 DNA reads TGTGCCAGCAGCTGGCCGGGACAGGGGCCGGGCTACACCTTC. Protein: CASSWPGQGPGYTF.

This chain connects TRBV20-1 to TRBJ2-2; TRBD2 aligns across 7 bases. V gave up 5 bases and J gave up 5 bases; unmatched junction bases: 11. CDR1 is DFQATT and CDR2 is SNEGSKA in the germline V gene (reference sequence). The CDR3 is 15 amino acids. In nucleotides, the CDR3 is TGCAGTGCTGTCCTAGCTAGCGGAGGGACCGGGGAGCTGTTTTTT. Amino acids: CSAVLASGGTGELFF.

The chain uses TRBV20-1 and TRBJ1-5, with no clear D. V dropped 7 bases and J dropped 5 bases, with 9 bases sitting between them. CDR1 is DFQATT and CDR2 is SNEGSKA in the germline V gene (reference sequence). CDR3 length: 11 amino acids. The CDR3 DNA reads TGCAGTGTTGAGCGGGATCAGCCCCAGCATTTT. Its translation is CSVERDQPQHF.

The J gene is TRBJ2-3, the V gene TRBV19; a weak D match, TRBD1 (6 bases). This CDR3 has 14 amino acids. Trimming pared 5 bases from V and 1 base from J, leaving 10 bases between. Germline-derived CDR1 and CDR2 are LNHDA and SQIVND (reference sequence). CDR3 bases: TGTGCCAGTAGTCTCAGGACAGGCACAGATACGCAGTATTTT. This codes for CASSLRTGTDTQYF.

This chain joins TRBV27 and TRBJ2-7; a weak D match, TRBD1 (6 bases). V lost 5 bases, J lost 0 bases, and 11 bases lay in between. This CDR3 has 14 amino acids. Per germline, CDR1 MNHEY and CDR2 SMNVEV (reference sequence). Here the CDR3 reads CASSLRQDSYEQYF. The CDR3, as DNA: TGTGCCAGCAGTCTACGACAGGACTCCTACGAGCAGTACTTC.

The chain employs TRBV20-1 and TRBJ2-1, with a possible D match to TRBD2 (6 bases). Germline V CDR1 and CDR2: DFQATT, SNEGSKA (reference sequence). Trimming shortened V by 7 bases and J by 2 bases, and 12 bases separated the two germline ends. The CDR3 runs 13 residues. Here the CDR3 DNA reads TGCAGTGTTGGGGGGACTCCCTACAATGAGCAGTTCTTC. This encodes CSVGGTPYNEQFF.

In this sample, this clonotype is medium-sized. The chain couples TRBV20-1 to TRBJ2-1, with D perhaps matching TRBD2 (5 bases). The germline V and J ends were trimmed by 0 bases and 3 bases, with 12 bases remaining between them. CDR3 size: 15 residues. Germline V gene data show CDR1 as DFQATT and CDR2 as SNEGSKA (reference sequence). CDR3 loop: CSARDPRTRYNEQFF. CDR3 DNA: TGCAGTGCTAGAGATCCAAGGACTCGCTACAATGAGCAGTTCTTC.